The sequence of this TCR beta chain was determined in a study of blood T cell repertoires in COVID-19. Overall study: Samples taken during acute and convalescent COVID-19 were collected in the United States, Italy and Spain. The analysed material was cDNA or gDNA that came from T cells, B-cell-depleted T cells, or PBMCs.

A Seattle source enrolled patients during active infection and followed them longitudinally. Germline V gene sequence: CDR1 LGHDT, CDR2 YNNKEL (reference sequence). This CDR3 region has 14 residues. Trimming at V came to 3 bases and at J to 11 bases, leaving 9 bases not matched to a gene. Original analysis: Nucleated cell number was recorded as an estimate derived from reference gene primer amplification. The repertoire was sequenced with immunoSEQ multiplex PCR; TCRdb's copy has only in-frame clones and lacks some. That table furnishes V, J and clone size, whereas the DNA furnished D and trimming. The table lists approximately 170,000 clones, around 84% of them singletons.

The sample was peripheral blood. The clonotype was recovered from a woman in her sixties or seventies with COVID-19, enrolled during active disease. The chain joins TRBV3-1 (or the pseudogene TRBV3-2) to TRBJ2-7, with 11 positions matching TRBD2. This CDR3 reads CASSHLGTSGGEYF. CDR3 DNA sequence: TGTGCCAGCAGCCATCTCGGGACTAGCGGAGGGGAGTACTTC.